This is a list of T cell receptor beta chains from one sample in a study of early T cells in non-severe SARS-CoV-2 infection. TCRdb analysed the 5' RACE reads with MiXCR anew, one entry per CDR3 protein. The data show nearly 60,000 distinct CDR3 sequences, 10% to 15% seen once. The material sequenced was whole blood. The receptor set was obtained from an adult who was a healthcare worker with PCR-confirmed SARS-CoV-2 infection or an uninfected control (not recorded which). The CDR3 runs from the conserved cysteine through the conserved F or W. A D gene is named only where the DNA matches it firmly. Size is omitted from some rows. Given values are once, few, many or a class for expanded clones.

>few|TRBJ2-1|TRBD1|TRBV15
TGTGCCACCAGAGAGGGCAGGGGGCGCGTTAATGAGCAGTTCTTC
CATREGRGRVNEQFF
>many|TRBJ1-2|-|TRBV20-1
TGCAGTGCTAGTCCCAACCACTATGGCTACACCTTC
CSASPNHYGYTF
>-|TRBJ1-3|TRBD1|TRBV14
TGTGCCAGCAGCCGGACAGGCCTATCTGGAAACACCATATATTTT
CASSRTGLSGNTIYF
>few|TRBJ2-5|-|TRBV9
TGTGCCAGCAGCTCCCCCTGGGGGAGAGAGACCCAGTACTTC
CASSSPWGRETQYF
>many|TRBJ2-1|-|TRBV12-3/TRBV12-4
TGTGCCAGCGCCCGGGAATCTAGGAATGAGCAGTTCTTC
CASARESRNEQFF
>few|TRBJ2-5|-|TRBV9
TGTGCCAGCAGCGTAGAAGGGGGGCTGAGCCAAGAGACCCAGTACTTC
CASSVEGGLSQETQYF
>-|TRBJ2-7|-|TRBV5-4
TGTGCCAGCAGCTTCCCGACAGACTCCTACGAGCAGTACTTC
CASSFPTDSYEQYF
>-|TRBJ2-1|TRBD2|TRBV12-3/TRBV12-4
TGTGCCAGCAGCAGTAGCGGGGGATTCAATGAGCAGTTCTTC
CASSSSGGFNEQFF
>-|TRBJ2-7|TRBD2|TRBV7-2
TGTGCCAGCAGCTTAGAGGGACTACTCGGGGAGCAGTACTTC
CASSLEGLLGEQYF
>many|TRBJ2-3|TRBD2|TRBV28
TGTGCCAGCACTTGGACTAGCGGGGGTGTGGATACGCAGTATTTT
CASTWTSGGVDTQYF
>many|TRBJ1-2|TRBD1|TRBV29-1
TGCAGCGGTGGCCTACAGGGGAACTATGGCTACACCTTC
CSGGLQGNYGYTF
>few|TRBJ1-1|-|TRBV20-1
TGCAGTGCCTATTGGGGGGGCTTGGTTACTGAAGCTTTCTTT
CSAYWGGLVTEAFF
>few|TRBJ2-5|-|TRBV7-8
TGTGCCAGCAGCTCTCGAACTACCGGCGAGACCCAGTACTTC
CASSSRTTGETQYF
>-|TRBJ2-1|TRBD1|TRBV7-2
TGTGCCAGCAGCTTCCCTCTGACAGGGCTTAATGAGCAGTTCTTC
CASSFPLTGLNEQFF
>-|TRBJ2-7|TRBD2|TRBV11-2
TGTGTCAGCAGCCGATTAGCGGGAAACTTGTACGAGCAGTACTTC
CVSSRLAGNLYEQYF
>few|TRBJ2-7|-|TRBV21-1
TGTGCCTGGTGGGGGTCCTACGAGCAGTACTTC
CAWWGSYEQYF
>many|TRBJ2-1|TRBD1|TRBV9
TGTGCCAGCAGCGCCGTAGTAGTTGATTCGTGGGACAGAAAATCAGAGCAGTTCTTC
CASSAVVVDSWDRKSEQFF
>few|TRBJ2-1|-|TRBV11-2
TGTGCCAGCAGCTCACGGGACGCCACAGGAACACAGTTCTTC
CASSSRDATGTQFF
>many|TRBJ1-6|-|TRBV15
TGTGCCACCAGCAGAGTTTCAGGCGGGGGATATAATTCACCCCTCCACTTT
CATSRVSGGGYNSPLHF
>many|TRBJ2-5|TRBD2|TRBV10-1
TGCGCCAGCAGTGACGGGACTACCGGAGTAACCCAGTACTTC
CASSDGTTGVTQYF
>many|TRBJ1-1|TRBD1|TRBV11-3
TGTGCCAGCAGCTTCACAGGGGGCCAGACTGAAGCTTTCTTT
CASSFTGGQTEAFF
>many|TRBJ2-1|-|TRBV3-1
TGTGCCAGCAGCCAATTGCTAGACTACAATGAGCAGTTCTTC
CASSQLLDYNEQFF
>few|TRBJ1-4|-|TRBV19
TGTGCCAGTAGTATCTCGGACAGCCTTAATGAAAAACTGTTTTTT
CASSISDSLNEKLFF
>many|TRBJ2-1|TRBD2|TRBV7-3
TGTGCCAGCAGCTTCCGCCTGGGGGGGAGCTCCTACAATGAGCAGTTCTTC
CASSFRLGGSSYNEQFF
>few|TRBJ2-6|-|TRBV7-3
TGTGCCAGCAGCTTCGTGGGACACAGGTTCTCTGGGGCCAACGTCCTGACTTTC
CASSFVGHRFSGANVLTF
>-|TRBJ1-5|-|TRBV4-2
TGTGCCAGCAGCCCGCAGGGGTCTAATAATCAGCCCCAGCATTTT
CASSPQGSNNQPQHF
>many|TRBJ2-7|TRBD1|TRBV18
TGTGCCAGCTCACCGGGGGGACAGGGGGTCTACGAGCAGTACTTC
CASSPGGQGVYEQYF
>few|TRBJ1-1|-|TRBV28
TGTGCCAGCAGTTTGGGCCCCGGGGGGGCGGGCGCTGAAGCTTTCTTT
CASSLGPGGAGAEAFF
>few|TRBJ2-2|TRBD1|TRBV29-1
TGCAGCGTTGAACGGACAGGGAGCACCGGGGAGCTGTTTTTT
CSVERTGSTGELFF
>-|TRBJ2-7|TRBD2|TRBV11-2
TGTGCCAGCAGCAACCGAGGGACTAGCGTTTACGAGCAGTACTTC
CASSNRGTSVYEQYF
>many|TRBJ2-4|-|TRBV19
TGTGCCAGTAGTATAGGGTCAGCGGTAGCCAAAAACATTCAGTACTTC
CASSIGSAVAKNIQYF
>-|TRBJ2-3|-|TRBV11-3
TGTGCCAGCAGCTTACCTGATGCGGCTAACACAGATACGCAGTATTTT
CASSLPDAANTDTQYF
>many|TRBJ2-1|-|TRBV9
TGTGCCAGCAGTAAACCGGGAATCGGAAGCAATGAGCAGTTCTTC
CASSKPGIGSNEQFF
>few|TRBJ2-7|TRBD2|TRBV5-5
TGTGCCAGCAGCCCGACTAGCGGCTACGAGCAGTACTTC
CASSPTSGYEQYF
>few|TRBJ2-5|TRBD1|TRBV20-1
TGCAGTGCTAGTCGGCAGGGGGCGGGGGAGACCCAGTACTTC
CSASRQGAGETQYF
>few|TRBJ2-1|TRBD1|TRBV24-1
TGTGCCACCGGGGGTTCCCTAGAACAGGGGAGAAATGAGCAGTTCTTC
CATGGSLEQGRNEQFF
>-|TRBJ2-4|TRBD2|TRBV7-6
TGTGCCAGCAGCCTAGGGCCGGGACTAGCGGGAGAGGGAGTGGCCAAAAACATTCAGTACTTC
CASSLGPGLAGEGVAKNIQYF
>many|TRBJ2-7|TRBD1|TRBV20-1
TGCAGTGCTGAATACTCAGGGGGCAGTGAGTACTTC
CSAEYSGGSEYF
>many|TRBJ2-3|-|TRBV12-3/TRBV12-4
TGTGCCAGCAGTCCCCTGCACACCAGCACAGATACGCAGTATTTT
CASSPLHTSTDTQYF
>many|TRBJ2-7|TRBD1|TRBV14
TGTGCCAGCAGCCGCCTGGGACAGGGCGACGAGCAGTACTTC
CASSRLGQGDEQYF
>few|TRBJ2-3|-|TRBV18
TGTGCCAGCTCACCACAACTCCAATCCGGGGCAGATACGCAGTATTTT
CASSPQLQSGADTQYF
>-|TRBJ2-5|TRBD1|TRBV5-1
TGCGCCAGCAGCGTGCCGGGACAGCAAGAGACCCAGTACTTC
CASSVPGQQETQYF
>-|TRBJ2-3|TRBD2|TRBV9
TGTGCCAGCAGGCCAGCGGGGGGATCGGATACGCAGTATTTT
CASRPAGGSDTQYF
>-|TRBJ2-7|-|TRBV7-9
TGTGCCAGCAGCTTAATGGCAGGGAGCTCCTACGAGCAGTACTTC
CASSLMAGSSYEQYF
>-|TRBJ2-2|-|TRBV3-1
TGTGCCAGCAGCATCGGACGGGTCACCGGGGAGCTGTTTTTT
CASSIGRVTGELFF
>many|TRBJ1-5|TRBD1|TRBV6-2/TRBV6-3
TGTGCCAGCAGTTACTCTATTCGACAGGGAATAGGGCAGCCCCAGCATTTT
CASSYSIRQGIGQPQHF
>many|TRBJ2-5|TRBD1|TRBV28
TGTGCCAGCAGCTCACTTGGACAGGGGGACCAAGAGACCCAGTACTTC
CASSSLGQGDQETQYF
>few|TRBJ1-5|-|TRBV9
TGTGCCAGCCAGACAGGACATTATCAGCCCCAGCATTTT
CASQTGHYQPQHF
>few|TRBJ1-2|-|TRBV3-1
TGTGCCAGCAGCCAAGGCAGGGCCGGCTATGGCTACACCTTC
CASSQGRAGYGYTF
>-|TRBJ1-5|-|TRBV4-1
TGCGCCAGCAGCCAGGCCCGGCAGGCGGATCAGCCCCAGCATTTT
CASSQARQADQPQHF
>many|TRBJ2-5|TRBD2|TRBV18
TGTGCCAGCTCACCTGGACTAGCGGGAGGAGAGACCCAGTACTTC
CASSPGLAGGETQYF
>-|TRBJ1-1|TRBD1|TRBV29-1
TGCAGCGGGAGGACAGGCACTGAAGCTTTCTTT
CSGRTGTEAFF